These T cell receptor beta chains were read from a single sample in a study of T cell repertoires in cytomegalovirus infection. TCRdb fed the reads into MiXCR, producing one record per CDR3 protein. The data contain 310,000 or so distinct CDR3 sequences, roughly a quarter of them singletons. Sequencing was performed on PBMCs. The receptors here all came from a human donor in good health (CMV status not recorded). Some clones in this sample may be carry-over from other donors' samples. The CDR3 runs from the conserved cysteine through the conserved F or W. Fields, in order: clone size, V gene, D gene, J gene, CDR3 protein, CDR3 DNA. D genes are given only for firm matches. Expanded clones get a size class; other rows say once, few or many, or leave the size out.

clone size: few
V gene: TRBV28
D gene: TRBD1
J gene: TRBJ2-6
CDR3 protein: CASRDRVSSGANVLTF
CDR3 DNA: TGTGCCAGCAGAGACAGGGTGTCCTCTGGGGCCAACGTCCTGACTTTC

clone size: .
V gene: TRBV19
D gene: TRBD1
J gene: TRBJ1-1
CDR3 protein: CASSNRGEEKNTEAFF
CDR3 DNA: TGTGCCAGTAGTAACAGGGGGGAAGAAAAGAACACTGAAGCTTTCTTT

clone size: .
V gene: TRBV4-2
D gene: TRBD2
J gene: TRBJ2-2
CDR3 protein: CASSQDSAGGPAGELFF
CDR3 DNA: TGTGCCAGCAGCCAAGATTCAGCGGGGGGGCCTGCCGGGGAGCTGTTTTTT

clone size: .
V gene: TRBV29-1
D gene: .
J gene: TRBJ1-2
CDR3 protein: CSAGGDSNYGYTF
CDR3 DNA: TGCAGCGCTGGCGGAGACAGCAACTATGGCTACACCTTC

clone size: many
V gene: TRBV5-6
D gene: .
J gene: TRBJ2-3
CDR3 protein: CASSSSLTDTQYF
CDR3 DNA: TGTGCCAGCAGCTCGTCTCTCACAGATACGCAGTATTTT

clone size: .
V gene: TRBV7-2
D gene: .
J gene: TRBJ2-1
CDR3 protein: CASSLPITGYEQFF
CDR3 DNA: TGTGCCAGCAGCCTACCAATCACAGGTTATGAGCAGTTCTTC

clone size: .
V gene: TRBV2
D gene: .
J gene: TRBJ1-4
CDR3 protein: CASSEEDRFNEKLFF
CDR3 DNA: TGTGCCAGCAGTGAAGAGGACAGATTTAATGAAAAACTGTTTTTT

clone size: few
V gene: TRBV20-1
D gene: .
J gene: TRBJ1-5
CDR3 protein: CSATPSGRGDQPQHF
CDR3 DNA: TGCAGTGCTACACCGTCCGGTCGGGGGGATCAGCCCCAGCATTTT

clone size: many
V gene: TRBV7-2
D gene: TRBD1
J gene: TRBJ2-3
CDR3 protein: CASSLQGAGDTQYF
CDR3 DNA: TGTGCCAGCAGCTTACAGGGGGCGGGGGATACGCAGTATTTT

clone size: many
V gene: TRBV7-2
D gene: .
J gene: TRBJ2-5
CDR3 protein: CASSLYRSEETQYF
CDR3 DNA: TGTGCCAGCAGCTTATACAGGAGCGAAGAGACCCAGTACTTC

clone size: few
V gene: TRBV15
D gene: .
J gene: TRBJ1-1
CDR3 protein: CATARARMNTEAFF
CDR3 DNA: TGTGCCACCGCCCGTGCGAGAATGAACACTGAAGCTTTCTTT

clone size: .
V gene: TRBV6-2/TRBV6-3
D gene: TRBD2
J gene: TRBJ2-1
CDR3 protein: CASSYSMGLDYNEQFF
CDR3 DNA: TGTGCCAGCAGTTACTCGATGGGACTAGACTACAATGAGCAGTTCTTC

clone size: .
V gene: TRBV7-9
D gene: TRBD1
J gene: TRBJ1-1
CDR3 protein: CASSSRGQGRAEAFF
CDR3 DNA: TGTGCCAGCAGCTCCCGGGGACAGGGAAGAGCTGAAGCTTTCTTT

clone size: many
V gene: TRBV7-2
D gene: TRBD1
J gene: TRBJ1-6
CDR3 protein: CASSQQGGQSPLHF
CDR3 DNA: TGTGCCAGCAGCCAACAGGGGGGTCAGTCACCCCTCCACTTT

clone size: many
V gene: TRBV7-2
D gene: TRBD2
J gene: TRBJ2-3
CDR3 protein: CASSLPSGSSDTQYF
CDR3 DNA: TGTGCCAGCAGCTTACCTAGCGGGAGTTCAGATACGCAGTATTTT

clone size: .
V gene: TRBV6-8
D gene: .
J gene: TRBJ1-1
CDR3 protein: CASSLNGGTNTEAFF
CDR3 DNA: TGTGCCAGCAGCCTCAACGGGGGGACGAACACTGAAGCTTTCTTT

clone size: few
V gene: TRBV28
D gene: .
J gene: TRBJ2-7
CDR3 protein: CASSRSRGYEQYF
CDR3 DNA: TGTGCCAGCAGCAGATCCCGGGGTTACGAGCAGTACTTC

clone size: .
V gene: TRBV12-3/TRBV12-4
D gene: .
J gene: TRBJ1-5
CDR3 protein: CASSTEYQPQHF
CDR3 DNA: TGTGCCAGCAGTACTGAATATCAGCCCCAGCATTTT

clone size: many
V gene: TRBV7-9
D gene: TRBD1
J gene: TRBJ2-2
CDR3 protein: CASIITGQVTGELFF
CDR3 DNA: TGTGCCAGCATCATAACGGGACAGGTCACCGGGGAGCTGTTTTTT

clone size: .
V gene: TRBV5-1
D gene: .
J gene: TRBJ2-2
CDR3 protein: CASSLGFGGITGELFF
CDR3 DNA: TGCGCCAGCAGCTTGGGGTTCGGAGGGATCACCGGGGAGCTGTTTTTT

clone size: few
V gene: TRBV10-3
D gene: TRBD1
J gene: TRBJ1-5
CDR3 protein: CAISNGGQGYPQHF
CDR3 DNA: TGTGCCATCAGCAACGGGGGACAGGGCTACCCCCAGCATTTT

clone size: many
V gene: TRBV28
D gene: .
J gene: TRBJ2-2
CDR3 protein: CASSPPGPHTGELFF
CDR3 DNA: TGTGCCAGCAGTCCCCCGGGACCACACACCGGGGAGCTGTTTTTT

clone size: few
V gene: TRBV30
D gene: .
J gene: TRBJ1-5
CDR3 protein: CAWSTGQLNQPQHF
CDR3 DNA: TGTGCCTGGAGTACAGGACAACTCAATCAGCCCCAGCATTTT